This TCR beta chain derives from a study of T-cell reconstitution after alpha-beta-depleted transplantation in children. During its preparation, the TCRbeta library received unique molecular identifiers. TCRdb redid the calling of the PCR reads with MiXCR, one entry per CDR3 protein. In the table there are around 600,000 distinct CDR3 sequences, around 23% of which are singletons. Findings and limits, study-wide: Approximately two months post-transplant, alpha-beta T cells reportedly originated from several hundred expanded graft clones. Newly produced T cells mostly provided counts and TCRbeta diversity after one year, as hyperexpanded clones declined. Surviving recipient T cells and intrathymic progenitors accounted for some patients' high TCRbeta diversity at day 60.

This clonotype was recorded at least ten times. The antigen remains unidentified. Trimming took 1 base from V and 6 from J; bases not matched to a gene: 3. The V gene's germline CDR1 is SEHNR and CDR2 FQNEAQ (reference sequence). The CDR3 consists of 14 residues. The sequence was collected from a boy under two years old who had a stem cell transplant for acute myeloid leukemia, so the T cells may come from the graft donor. The source material was PBMCs, mostly from graft donor cells, sampled 360 days after TCRalphabeta/CD19-depleted stem cell transplant. V usage is TRBV7-9 and J usage is TRBJ2-1; TRBD2 matches at 7 bases. CDR3 in amino acids: CASSLGERGNEQFF. The CDR3 nucleotides read TGTGCCAGCAGCTTAGGCGAGCGGGGCAATGAGCAGTTCTTC.